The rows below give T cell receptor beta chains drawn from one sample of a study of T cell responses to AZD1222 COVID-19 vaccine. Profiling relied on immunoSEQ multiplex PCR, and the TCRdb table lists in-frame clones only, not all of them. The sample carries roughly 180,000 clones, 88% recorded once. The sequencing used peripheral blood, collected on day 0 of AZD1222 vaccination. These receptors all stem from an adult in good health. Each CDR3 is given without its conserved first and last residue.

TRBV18	ASARTGGLTDTQY
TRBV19	ASSTGTGGAEETQY
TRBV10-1	ASSDGSSYEQY
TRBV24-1	ATSDGGETQY
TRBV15	ATSREAGANYGYT
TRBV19	ASSGWTGTF
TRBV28	ASSPPDRVNQPQH
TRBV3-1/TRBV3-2	ASSTTSGGASPDTQY
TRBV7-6	ASSSQSGTPNTEAF
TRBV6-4	ASSDWPRTGELF
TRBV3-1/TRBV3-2	ASSQGLDRRNSPLH
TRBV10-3	AIMSEDSGTDTQY
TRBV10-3	AISGEGRGPEAF
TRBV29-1	SVTNSAGIPPQAQY
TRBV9	ASSPRQGYNYGYT
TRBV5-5	ASSLVRGTEAF
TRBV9	ASSVEDSTYGYT
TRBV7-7	ASSLRVNTGELF
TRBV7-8	ASSPDRDYGYT
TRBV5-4	ASSLLTSGSRRETQY
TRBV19	ASSTRDRGRRTEAF
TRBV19	ASSIRREIPYNEQF
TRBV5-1	ASSLTGGTGGRIETQY
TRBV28	ASSPSFGATSSYEQY
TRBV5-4	ASSLGGRKDTEAF